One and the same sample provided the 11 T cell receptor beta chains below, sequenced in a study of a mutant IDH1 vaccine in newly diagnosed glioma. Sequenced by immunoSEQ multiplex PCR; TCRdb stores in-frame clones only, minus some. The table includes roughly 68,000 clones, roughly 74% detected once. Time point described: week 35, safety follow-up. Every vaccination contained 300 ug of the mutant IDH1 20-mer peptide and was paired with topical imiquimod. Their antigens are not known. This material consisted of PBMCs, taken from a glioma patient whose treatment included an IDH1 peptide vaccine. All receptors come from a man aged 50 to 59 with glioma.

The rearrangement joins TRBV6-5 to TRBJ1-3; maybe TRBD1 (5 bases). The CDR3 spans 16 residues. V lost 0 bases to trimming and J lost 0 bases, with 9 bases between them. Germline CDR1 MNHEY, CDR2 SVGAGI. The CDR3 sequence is CASSYSIGTSGNTIYF. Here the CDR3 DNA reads TGTGCCAGCAGTTACTCGATTGGGACCTCTGGAAACACCATATATTTT.

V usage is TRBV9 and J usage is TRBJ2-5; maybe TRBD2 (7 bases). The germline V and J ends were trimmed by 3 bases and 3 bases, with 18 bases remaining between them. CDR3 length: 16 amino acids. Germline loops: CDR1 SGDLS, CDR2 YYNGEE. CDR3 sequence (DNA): TGTGCCAGCAGCGCCCTGGCGGGGGCGCAAAAAGAGACCCAGTACTTC. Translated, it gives CASSALAGAQKETQYF.

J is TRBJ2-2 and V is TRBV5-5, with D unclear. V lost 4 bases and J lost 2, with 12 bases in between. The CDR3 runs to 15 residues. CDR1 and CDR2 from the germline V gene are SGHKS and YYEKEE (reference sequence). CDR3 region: CASSPPVINTGELFF. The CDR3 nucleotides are TGTGCCAGCAGCCCCCCGGTTATAAACACCGGGGAGCTGTTTTTT.

The DNA of the CDR3 is TGTGCCAGCAGCGGGTGGACAGGGGTGAACACCGGGGAGCTGTTTTTT. As protein: CASSGWTGVNTGELFF. The V call is TRBV7-2, the J call TRBJ2-2, with 9 bases lining up with TRBD1. Per the germline V gene, CDR1 is SGHTA and CDR2 is FQGNSA. With 5 bases clipped from V and 1 base from J, the junction kept 5 bases outside the gene matches. CDR3 length: 16 amino acids.

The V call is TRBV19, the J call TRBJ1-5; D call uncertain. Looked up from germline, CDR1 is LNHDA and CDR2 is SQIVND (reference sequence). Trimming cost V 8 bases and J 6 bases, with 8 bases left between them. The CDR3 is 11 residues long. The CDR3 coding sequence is TGTGCCAGTGGAAGAGGTCAGCCCCAGCATTTT. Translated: CASGRGQPQHF.

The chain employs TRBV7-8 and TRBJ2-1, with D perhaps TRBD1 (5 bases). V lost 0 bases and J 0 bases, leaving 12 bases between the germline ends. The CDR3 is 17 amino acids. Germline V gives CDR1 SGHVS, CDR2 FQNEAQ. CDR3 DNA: TGTGCCAGCAGCTTAGCCTTAGGGGTCAGCTCCTACAATGAGCAGTTCTTC. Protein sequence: CASSLALGVSSYNEQFF.

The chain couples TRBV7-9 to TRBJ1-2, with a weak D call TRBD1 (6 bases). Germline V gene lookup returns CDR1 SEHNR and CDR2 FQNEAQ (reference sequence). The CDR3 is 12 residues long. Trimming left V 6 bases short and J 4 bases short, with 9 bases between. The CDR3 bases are TGTGCCAGCAGTTCGGACAGCTATGGCTACACCTTC. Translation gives CASSSDSYGYTF. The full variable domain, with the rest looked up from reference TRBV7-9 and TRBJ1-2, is DTGVSQNPRHKITKRGQNVTFRCDPISEHNRLYWYRQTLGQGPEFLTYFQNEAQLEKSRLLSDRFSAERPKGSFSTLEIQRTEQGDSAMYLCASSSDSYGYTFGSGTRLTVV.

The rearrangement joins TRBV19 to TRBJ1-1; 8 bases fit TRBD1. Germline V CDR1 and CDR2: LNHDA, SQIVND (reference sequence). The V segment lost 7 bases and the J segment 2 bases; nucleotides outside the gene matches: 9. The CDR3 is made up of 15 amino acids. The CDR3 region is CASTPGRGLNTEAFF. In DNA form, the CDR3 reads TGTGCCAGTACTCCAGGCAGGGGGCTCAACACTGAAGCTTTCTTT.

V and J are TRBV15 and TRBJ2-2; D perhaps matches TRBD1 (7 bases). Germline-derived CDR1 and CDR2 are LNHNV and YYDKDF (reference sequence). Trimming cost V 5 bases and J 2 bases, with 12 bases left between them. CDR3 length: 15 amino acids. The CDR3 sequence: CATSVRDRNTGELFF. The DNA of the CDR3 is TGTGCCACCAGCGTGCGGGACAGAAACACCGGGGAGCTGTTTTTT.

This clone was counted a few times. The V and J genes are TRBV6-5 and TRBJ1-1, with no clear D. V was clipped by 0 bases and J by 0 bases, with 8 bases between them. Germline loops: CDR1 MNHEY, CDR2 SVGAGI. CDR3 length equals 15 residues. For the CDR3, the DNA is TGTGCCAGCAGTTACTCGATTGGAGTGAACACTGAAGCTTTCTTT. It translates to CASSYSIGVNTEAFF.

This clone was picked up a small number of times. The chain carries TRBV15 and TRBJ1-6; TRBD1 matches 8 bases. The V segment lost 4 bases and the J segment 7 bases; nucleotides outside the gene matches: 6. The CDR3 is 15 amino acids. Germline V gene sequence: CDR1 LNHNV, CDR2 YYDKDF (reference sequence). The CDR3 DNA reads TGTGCCACCAGCATGAGGACAGGGAACAATTCACCCCTCCACTTT. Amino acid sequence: CATSMRTGNNSPLHF.